This paragraph covers one TCR beta chain sequence. The antigen is unknown. This sample stems from a study of cytomegalovirus exposure and HLA in healthy donors. Unmatched junction bases numbered 8, after V lost 6 bases and J lost 8 bases. Germline values: CDR1 SGHVS, CDR2 FNYEAQ. This CDR3 has 14 residues. Use of 60 Vbeta and 13 Jbeta primers characterized the PCR. The data were produced by immunoSEQ multiplex PCR, yet TCRdb's version contains in-frame clones alone and is incomplete. The data show 230,000 or so clones, with around 90% seen just once and about 1.7% held by the top ten. Study-wide results and limits: One variant, a missense change in DCLRE1C, was linked in a later analysis to TCR beta V- and J-gene trimming. Roughly uniform depth of sequencing across donors was assumed in presence/absence analyses. According to the study, roughly 160 TCR beta chains were cytomegalovirus-associated. Available immune exposure information was restricted to CMV serostatus only.

Sequencing was done on a sample of PBMCs. This TCR derives from a girl under 10 years old in good health and CMV-seronegative. The rearrangement joins TRBV7-6 to TRBJ1-4; TRBD1 matches at 8 bases. CDR3 in amino acids: CASSQGTGPEKLFF. CDR3 bases: TGTGCCAGCAGTCAGGGGACAGGTCCAGAAAAACTGTTTTTT.